What follows are 6 T cell receptor beta chains derived from one specimen sequenced in a study of blood T cell repertoires in COVID-19. Measured with immunoSEQ multiplex PCR; TCRdb has only the in-frame clones, and not every one. This table has 350,000 to 450,000 clones, roughly 84% appearing once. Sequenced: PBMCs or T cells enriched from blood (not recorded which). These receptors were obtained from a woman younger than 30 who had been exposed to COVID-19.

The genes are TRBV6-5 and TRBJ2-7, with 7 bases that match TRBD1. V dropped 11 bases and J dropped 1; count of bases not matched to a gene: 14. The CDR3 is made up of 15 amino acids. Germline V gene lookup returns CDR1 MNHEY and CDR2 SVGAGI. The CDR3: CASRVGQVWSYEQYF. The CDR3 DNA reads as TGTGCCTCCAGAGTAGGACAGGTGTGGTCCTACGAGCAGTACTTC.

The chain couples TRBV4-1 to TRBJ2-7; 8 nucleotides agree with TRBD1. Unmatched junction bases numbered 5, after V lost 1 base and J lost 6 bases. The V gene's germline CDR1 is MGHRA and CDR2 YSYEKL. This CDR3 spans 14 amino acids. CDR3 amino acids: CASSQVDRDGEQYF. CDR3 DNA sequence: TGCGCCAGCAGCCAAGTGGACAGGGACGGCGAGCAGTACTTC.

The chain has TRBV6-1 and TRBJ2-7, with TRBD2 matching over 14 bases. The CDR3 consists of 18 residues. Germline V gene lookup returns CDR1 MNHNS and CDR2 SASEGT. V was pared by 3 bases and J by 6 bases, with 13 bases of the junction left unmatched. CDR3 in amino acids: CASSEIQGLAGGASEQYF. CDR3 DNA: TGTGCCAGCAGTGAGATTCAAGGACTAGCGGGAGGAGCCTCCGAGCAGTACTTC.

The rearrangement links TRBV14 to TRBJ1-5, with D perhaps TRBD1 (6 bases). V lost 2 bases and J 6 bases, leaving 11 bases between the germline ends. Germline assignment: CDR1 SGHDN and CDR2 FVKESK. This CDR3 has 14 amino acids. CDR3 protein: CASSQTGLLQPQHF. CDR3 DNA sequence: TGTGCCAGCAGCCAAACAGGGCTGCTTCAGCCCCAGCATTTT. The full variable domain, completed using reference TRBV14 and TRBJ1-5, is EAGVTQFPSHSVIEKGQTVTLRCDPISGHDNLYWYRRVMGKEIKFLLHFVKESKQDESGMPNNRFLAERTGGTYSTLKVQPAELEDSGVYFCASSQTGLLQPQHFGDGTRLSIL.

The chain combines TRBV5-6 with TRBJ2-1, with D maybe TRBD2 (6 bases). Trimming took off 4 bases at V and 9 bases at J, with 8 bases between the two ends. Germline loops: CDR1 SGHDT, CDR2 YYEEEE. The CDR3 has 11 residues. For the CDR3, the DNA is TGTGCCAGCAGCGTTAGCGGTGAGCAGTTCTTC. Its protein is CASSVSGEQFF. The full variable domain, in which reference TRBV5-6 and TRBJ2-1 provide the parts outside the CDR3, is DAGVTQSPTHLIKTRGQQVTLRCSPKSGHDTVSWYQQALGQGPQFIFQYYEEEERQRGNFPDRFSGHQFPNYSSELNVNALLLGDSALYLCASSVSGEQFFGPGTRLTVL.

J is TRBJ2-1 and V is TRBV19, with D perhaps matching TRBD1 (5 bases). Germline CDR1 is LNHDA and CDR2 is SQIVND (reference sequence). Trimming stripped 6 bases from V and 1 base from J, with 10 bases between. The CDR3 consists of 14 residues. CDR3 region: CASRPTVSYNEQFF. The CDR3 DNA reads as TGTGCCAGTAGACCGACAGTGTCCTACAATGAGCAGTTCTTC.